Detailed here is one T cell receptor beta chain. The source of the sample is a study of blood T cell repertoires in COVID-19. Trimming left V 3 bases short and J 1 base short, with 7 bases between. The CDR3 is 14 residues long. In germline, CDR1 is LGHDT, CDR2 YNNKEL (reference sequence). The protocol was immunoSEQ multiplex PCR, while the TCRdb copy is restricted to in-frame clones and leaves out a portion. The sample has 130,000 to 150,000 clones, just under 85% seen once. Sequenced material: peripheral blood. This clonotype was obtained from a woman aged 35 to 49 with active or convalescent COVID-19. The gene calls are TRBV3-1 (or the pseudogene TRBV3-2) and TRBJ2-1, with D tentatively TRBD2 (5 bases). The CDR3 sequence is CASSQTGSYNEQFF. CDR3 in DNA: TGTGCCAGCAGCCAGACGGGATCCTACAATGAGCAGTTCTTC.